This T cell receptor (beta chain) originates from a study of beta chain features in type 1 diabetes. On the study more broadly: Healthy donors, compared against patients, showed similar age, gender and cell yields.

The investigators reverse transcribed all of the isolated RNA, so they sequenced expressed TCRB transcripts. Clones were read by immunoSEQ multiplex PCR, and TCRdb kept only the in-frame ones, dropping some. The repertoire holds under 200,000 clones, with about 8.1% as singletons. The CDR3 sequence is 15 residues long. Germline CDR1 is LNHDA and CDR2 is SQIVND (reference sequence). Trimming cost V 4 bases and J 5 bases; bases outside gene matches: 6. Findings of the study overall: PCR, the amplification step, might favor shorter templates, equally in patients and controls. Fewer junction insertions and more nucleotide deletions appeared in type 1 diabetes patients. All four CD4+ subsets from Type 1 diabetes patients carried moderately but significantly shorter TCRB CDR3s.

About this clone: Its antigen is as yet unknown.

Sequencing was done on a sample of central memory CD4+ T cells from blood. The rearrangement uses TRBV19 and TRBJ2-1; 9 nucleotides match TRBD2. This sequence was found in a man between 18 and 29 years old in good health. The CDR3: CASSTIAGVHNEQFF. The CDR3 DNA reads TGTGCCAGTAGTACTATAGCGGGAGTCCACAATGAGCAGTTCTTC.